This T cell receptor beta chain stems from a study of cytomegalovirus exposure and HLA in healthy donors. The PCR was carried out with 60 Vbeta primers and 13 Jbeta primers. Some clones are missing from TCRdb's copy, which holds only in-frame ones; the method was immunoSEQ multiplex PCR. In the table there are some 170,000 clones, about 80% of which are singletons. Germline V CDR1 and CDR2: SGHDT, YYEEEE. V gave up 4 bases and J gave up 0 bases, with 10 bases separating them. The length of the CDR3 is 15 residues. This sequence joins TRBV5-6 and TRBJ1-4; no firm D call. Material: PBMCs. This receptor was obtained from a woman aged 50 to 60 in good health and CMV-seronegative. The CDR3 loop is CASSAVGPTNEKLFF. The CDR3 DNA sequence: TGTGCCAGCAGCGCCGTTGGCCCAACTAATGAAAAACTGTTTTTT.